The 27 T cell receptor beta chains below were found in one sample sequenced in a study of blood T cell repertoires in COVID-19. This table comes from immunoSEQ multiplex PCR, and its TCRdb copy is limited to in-frame clones, with some not included. The profile covers 250,000 to 400,000 clones, with 80% to 90% appearing a single time and 1% taken by the ten largest. The sample consisted of peripheral blood. The source of these receptors is a man aged 50 or older with active or convalescent COVID-19.

This clone was counted once. This chain joins TRBV4-1 and TRBJ1-2; 11 bases align to TRBD1. The CDR3 sequence is 17 residues long. J gave up 1 base and V 1 base, and 5 bases lay outside the gene matches. CDR1 MGHRA and CDR2 YSYEKL come from the germline V gene. CDR3 nucleotides: TGCGCCAGCAGCCAAGCCGGACAGGGGGCGGATAACTATGGCTACACCTTC. Translated, it gives CASSQAGQGADNYGYTF.

The chain carries TRBV28 and TRBJ1-1, with 12 bases matching TRBD1. The length of the CDR3 is 19 residues. Trimming removed 8 bases from V and 5 bases from J; junction bases left unmatched: 21. Looked up from germline, CDR1 is MDHEN and CDR2 is SYDVKM. CDR3 in amino acids: CASLSWGQGARKGRTEAFF. DNA for the CDR3: TGTGCCAGCTTGTCCTGGGGACAGGGGGCGCGTAAGGGGAGGACTGAAGCTTTCTTT.

V and J are TRBV7-2 and TRBJ2-7, with 11 positions matching TRBD2. CDR1 and CDR2 (germline): SGHTA, FQGNSA. The V segment lost 5 bases and the J segment 0 bases; nucleotides outside the gene matches: 9. The CDR3 extends over 17 amino acids. As DNA, the CDR3 is TGTGCCAGCAGCCTCCTAGCGGGGGGCTCCCTCTCCTACGAGCAGTACTTC. This gives the protein CASSLLAGGSLSYEQYF.

V and J are TRBV7-6 and TRBJ2-7, with D possibly TRBD2 on 6 matching bases. The germline V gene has CDR1 SGHVS and CDR2 FNYEAQ. The length of the CDR3 is 15 residues. The V end lost 3 bases, the J end lost 4 bases, and 16 bases lay between the germline ends. This CDR3 reads CASSLSGTGYYEQYF. Here the CDR3 DNA reads TGTGCCAGCAGCTTGTCCGGGACTGGCTATTACGAGCAGTACTTC. The whole variable domain, filled in from reference TRBV7-6 and TRBJ2-7, reads GAGVSQSPRYKVTKRGQDVALRCDPISGHVSLYWYRQALGQGPEFLTYFNYEAQQDKSGLPNDRFSAERPEGSISTLTIQRTEQRDSAMYRCASSLSGTGYYEQYFGPGTRLTVT.

The chain is built from TRBV7-6 and TRBJ2-1, with 11 nucleotides matching TRBD1. V shed 5 bases, J shed 2 bases, and the junction held 5 bases outside the gene matches. This CDR3 has 16 residues. Per germline, CDR1 SGHVS and CDR2 FNYEAQ. CDR3 sequence reads: CASSQQGQGAYNEQFF. For the CDR3, the DNA is TGTGCCAGCAGCCAACAGGGACAGGGGGCCTACAATGAGCAGTTCTTC.

To note about this clone: The same CDR3 can be traced to other DNA sequences in this sample. The chain uses TRBV11-2 and TRBJ1-1; 9 positions match TRBD1. V shed 5 bases, J shed 1 base, and the junction held 2 bases outside the gene matches. Germline CDR1 SGHAT, CDR2 FQNNGV. The CDR3 loop spans 14 amino acids. The CDR3 DNA reads TGTGCCAGCAGCCGGGGACAGGGGAACACTGAAGCTTTCTTT. Protein: CASSRGQGNTEAFF. Full variable domain (outside the CDR3, taken from reference TRBV11-2 and TRBJ1-1): EAGVAQSPRYKIIEKRQSVAFWCNPISGHATLYWYQQILGQGPKLLIQFQNNGVVDDSQLPKDRFSAERLKGVDSTLKIQPAKLEDSAVYLCASSRGQGNTEAFFGQGTRLTVV.

V usage is TRBV28 and J usage is TRBJ2-7; D is perhaps TRBD2 (5 bases). Trimming took 4 bases from V and 6 from J, leaving 16 bases between them. Germline lookup yields CDR1 MDHEN and CDR2 SYDVKM. CDR3 size: 14 residues. The CDR3 sequence: CASSSGSVPSEQYF. The CDR3 DNA reads TGTGCCAGCAGTTCGGGATCGGTTCCCAGCGAGCAGTACTTC.

V and J are TRBV7-9 and TRBJ1-1; 7 bases agree with TRBD1. V was pared by 1 base and J by 8 bases, with 1 base of the junction left unmatched. The length of the CDR3 is 12 residues. The germline gives CDR1 SEHNR, CDR2 FQNEAQ (reference sequence). The CDR3 region is CASSLEQGEAFF. DNA of the CDR3: TGTGCCAGCAGCTTAGAACAGGGGGAAGCTTTCTTT.

This chain joins TRBV2 and TRBJ1-4, with 9 bases fitting TRBD1. Germline V gene lookup returns CDR1 SNHLY and CDR2 FYNNEI. This CDR3 spans 15 amino acids. The ends lost 5 bases at V and 5 bases at J; junction bases unmatched: 6. The CDR3 spells CASSPGQGLNEKLFF. CDR3 DNA: TGTGCCAGCAGTCCGGGACAGGGCCTCAATGAAAAACTGTTTTTT. The full variable domain, completed using reference TRBV2 and TRBJ1-4, is EPEVTQTPSHQVTQMGQEVILRCVPISNHLYFYWYRQILGQKVEFLVSFYNNEISEKSEIFDDQFSVERPDGSNFTLKIRSTKLEDSAMYFCASSPGQGLNEKLFFGSGTQLSVL.

The chain carries TRBV28 and TRBJ2-7; 7 bases are a match to TRBD1. Germline lookup yields CDR1 MDHEN and CDR2 SYDVKM. The ends lost 6 bases at V and 2 bases at J; junction bases unmatched: 10. The CDR3 is made up of 15 amino acids. CDR3 bases: TGTGCCAGCAGCCGCAATCCCGGGACAGCCTACGAGCAGTACTTC. It yields the protein CASSRNPGTAYEQYF. The variable domain in full, completed from reference TRBV28 and TRBJ2-7, reads DVKVTQSSRYLVKRTGEKVFLECVQDMDHENMFWYRQDPGLGLRLIYFSYDVKMKEKGDIPEGYSVSREKKERFSLILESASTNQTSMYLCASSRNPGTAYEQYFGPGTRLTVT.

This sequence joins TRBV27 and TRBJ1-5, with TRBD1 identical over 9 bases. Germline V gene lookup returns CDR1 MNHEY and CDR2 SMNVEV (reference sequence). V lost 5 bases to trimming and J lost 5 bases; unmatched junction nucleotides: 7. The CDR3 has 15 amino acids. Written as DNA, the CDR3 is TGTGCCAGCAGTCTTGGACAGGGGTCTCATCAGCCCCAGCATTTT. It specifies CASSLGQGSHQPQHF.

V is TRBV7-2 and J is TRBJ1-3; possibly TRBD1 for D (6 bases). V dropped 5 bases and J dropped 0 bases, with 11 bases sitting between them. This CDR3 region has 15 residues. The V gene's germline CDR1 is SGHTA and CDR2 FQGNSA. This CDR3 reads CASSRGGASGNTIYF. The CDR3 DNA reads as TGTGCCAGCAGCCGCGGGGGGGCCTCTGGAAACACCATATATTTT.

CDR3 residues: CASSDGTGPYEQYF. DNA for the CDR3: TGTGCCAGCTCAGACGGGACAGGTCCCTACGAGCAGTACTTC. The chain is built from TRBV18 and TRBJ2-7, with TRBD1 identical over 8 bases. This CDR3 comprises 14 residues. Germline lookup yields CDR1 KGHSH and CDR2 LQKENI. V gave up 5 bases and J gave up 2 bases; unmatched junction bases: 5.

This chain uses TRBV19 with TRBJ1-2, with 7 bases fitting TRBD1. V gave up 5 bases and J gave up 4 bases; unmatched junction bases: 7. Germline V gene data show CDR1 as LNHDA and CDR2 as SQIVND (reference sequence). The CDR3 totals 14 residues. CDR3 region: CASSRQGSRYGYTF. As DNA, the CDR3 is TGTGCCAGTAGTCGACAGGGCTCGCGCTATGGCTACACCTTC.

The chain couples TRBV30 to TRBJ1-2; D call uncertain. V lost 4 bases to trimming and J lost 8 bases, with 11 bases between them. CDR3 size: 11 residues. CDR1 is GTSNPN, CDR2 SVGIG, per germline (reference sequence). Here the CDR3 reads CAWNAGGGYTF. Here the CDR3 DNA reads TGTGCCTGGAATGCCGGAGGAGGCTACACCTTC.

The chain carries TRBV10-2 and TRBJ2-7, with D perhaps matching TRBD2 (6 bases). Germline V lookup: CDR1 WSHSY, CDR2 SAAADI. There are 14 residues in the CDR3. V gave up 4 bases and J gave up 1 base, with 11 bases separating them. The CDR3 DNA reads as TGCGCCAGCAGTGTGGAGGGCTCGTCCTACGAGCAGTACTTC. This encodes CASSVEGSSYEQYF.

This chain joins TRBV10-3 and TRBJ1-5, with 9 bases aligning to TRBD1. V gave up 6 bases and J gave up 6 bases; unmatched junction bases: 3. The CDR3 is 13 residues long. Germline loops: CDR1 ENHRY, CDR2 SYGVKD. The CDR3 nucleotides read TGTGCCATCAGGGGACAGGGCGGTCAGCCCCAGCATTTT. The encoded protein is CAIRGQGGQPQHF.

As to this clone: Other DNA sequences in this sample translate to the same CDR3. J is TRBJ1-2 and V is TRBV18; 7 positions match TRBD1. This CDR3 has 13 amino acids. The V segment lost 2 bases and the J segment 6 bases; nucleotides outside the gene matches: 3. CDR1 is KGHSH, CDR2 LQKENI, per germline. Written as DNA, the CDR3 is TGTGCCAGCTCACCAGGACAGGACCATGGCTACACCTTC. This sequence encodes CASSPGQDHGYTF.

The chain is built from TRBV2 and TRBJ1-1; 8 nucleotides line up with TRBD1. There are 14 residues in the CDR3. After removal of 4 bases from V and 5 bases from J, the junction contained 6 bases not matched to a gene. The V gene's germline CDR1 is SNHLY and CDR2 FYNNEI. The CDR3 loop reads CASSAQGERTEAFF. Here the CDR3 DNA reads TGTGCCAGCAGTGCACAGGGGGAAAGAACTGAAGCTTTCTTT.

The chain carries TRBV19 and TRBJ2-7, with 7 bases that match TRBD1. The V segment lost 7 bases and the J segment 5 bases; nucleotides outside the gene matches: 11. CDR1 and CDR2 from the germline V gene are LNHDA and SQIVND (reference sequence). The CDR3 totals 14 residues. The CDR3 reads CASKAYRGTDEQYF. The CDR3 bases are TGTGCCAGTAAGGCTTACAGGGGAACGGACGAGCAGTACTTC.

The chain recombines TRBV28 with TRBJ1-4, with a tentative D call TRBD1 (5 bases). V lost 7 bases and J 7 bases, leaving 16 bases between the germline ends. Germline CDR1 and CDR2: MDHEN and SYDVKM. This CDR3 region has 14 residues. CDR3 DNA sequence: TGTGCCAGCACCCCAGGGATACGCGGTGAAAAACTGTTTTTT. Translation: CASTPGIRGEKLFF.

The gene calls are TRBV30 and TRBJ1-4; D might be TRBD1 (6 bases). Germline lookup yields CDR1 GTSNPN and CDR2 SVGIG (reference sequence). With 5 bases removed from V and 8 bases from J, the gap between germline ends came to 15 bases. This CDR3 region has 13 residues. The CDR3 sequence: CAWSTGSEEKLFF. The CDR3 DNA reads as TGTGCCTGGTCAACAGGGAGTGAGGAAAAACTGTTTTTT. The full variable domain, in which reference TRBV30 and TRBJ1-4 provide the parts outside the CDR3, is SQTIHQWPATLVQPVGSPLSLECTVEGTSNPNLYWYRQAAGRGLQLLFYSVGIGQISSEVPQNLSASRPQDRQFILSSKKLLLSDSGFYLCAWSTGSEEKLFFGSGTQLSVL.

This chain uses TRBV24-1 with TRBJ1-5; 9 bases align to TRBD1. CDR3 length: 16 amino acids. The V and J ends lost 3 bases and 6 bases, in that order; junction bases with no gene match: 8. CDR1 is KGHDR and CDR2 is SFDVKD in the germline V gene. This CDR3 is CATSDPKQGAAQPQHF. The CDR3, as DNA: TGTGCCACCAGTGATCCGAAACAGGGGGCGGCTCAGCCCCAGCATTTT.

The CDR3 reads CASSLGTGGNNEQFF. DNA of the CDR3: TGTGCCAGCAGTTTGGGGACGGGCGGGAACAATGAGCAGTTCTTC. The rearrangement links TRBV7-9 to TRBJ2-1; D might be TRBD2 (6 bases). Trimming took 6 bases from V and 5 from J, leaving 17 bases between them. The CDR3 has 15 residues. Germline V gene sequence: CDR1 SEHNR, CDR2 FQNEAQ (reference sequence).

The chain links TRBV5-1 to TRBJ1-5; D gene unclear. V was cut by 4 bases and J by 1 base, with 6 bases left in between. CDR3 length: 13 residues. The V gene's germline CDR1 is SGHRS and CDR2 YFSETQ. The CDR3 sequence is CASSEYSNQPQHF. The CDR3 bases are TGCGCCAGCAGCGAGTACAGCAATCAGCCCCAGCATTTT.

This chain uses TRBV9 with TRBJ1-1; D is perhaps TRBD1 (6 bases). Trimming cost V 4 bases and J 5 bases, with 15 bases left between them. CDR3 length equals 14 residues. Germline V gives CDR1 SGDLS, CDR2 YYNGEE. This chain's CDR3 is CASSPQGPGTEAFF. In nucleotides, the CDR3 is TGTGCCAGCAGCCCCCAGGGGCCTGGAACTGAAGCTTTCTTT. The variable domain in full, completed from reference TRBV9 and TRBJ1-1, reads DSGVTQTPKHLITATGQRVTLRCSPRSGDLSVYWYQQSLDQGLQFLIQYYNGEERAKGNILERFSAQQFPDLHSELNLSSLELGDSALYFCASSPQGPGTEAFFGQGTRLTVV.

This chain uses TRBV7-8 with TRBJ2-7, with D possibly being TRBD1 (6 bases). The germline gives CDR1 SGHVS, CDR2 FQNEAQ. This CDR3 comprises 12 residues. Trimming stripped 5 bases from V and 4 bases from J, with 9 bases between. The CDR3 spells CASSRDRYEQYF. The CDR3 DNA is TGTGCCAGCAGCAGAGACAGGTACGAGCAGTACTTC.